The clone carrying this TCR beta chain was counted a few times. What it recognizes is unknown. These data belong to a study of CD8+ T cells in alopecia areata. Findings and caveats of the study: The study found that many expanded lesional clones persisted in scalp and blood during tofacitinib. Against the mouse data, patients shared TCRs less clearly, possibly for HLA reasons.

Noted treatment: oral pan-JAK inhibitor, 5-10 mg twice daily. Sorted populations comprised CD4+ and CD8+ T cells obtained from PBMCs. Sequencing templates came from extracted RNA that was reverse transcribed into cDNA. Method: immunoSEQ multiplex PCR; TCRdb's copy keeps in-frame clones and lacks some. This table has around 190,000 clones, 64% appearing once. The CDR3 is 13 residues long. V dropped 5 bases and J dropped 5 bases, with 12 bases sitting between them. Germline CDR1 SGHTA, CDR2 FQGNSA. The V and J genes are TRBV7-2 and TRBJ2-5, with a weak D call TRBD2 (5 bases). Sequencing was performed on CD4+ T cells sorted from blood, taken between weeks 47 and 50, from a patient treated with tofacitinib. The sequence derives from a human donor with alopecia areata. This chain's CDR3 is CASSPTSLETQYF. The CDR3 coding sequence is TGTGCCAGCAGCCCTACTAGTCTCGAGACCCAGTACTTC.